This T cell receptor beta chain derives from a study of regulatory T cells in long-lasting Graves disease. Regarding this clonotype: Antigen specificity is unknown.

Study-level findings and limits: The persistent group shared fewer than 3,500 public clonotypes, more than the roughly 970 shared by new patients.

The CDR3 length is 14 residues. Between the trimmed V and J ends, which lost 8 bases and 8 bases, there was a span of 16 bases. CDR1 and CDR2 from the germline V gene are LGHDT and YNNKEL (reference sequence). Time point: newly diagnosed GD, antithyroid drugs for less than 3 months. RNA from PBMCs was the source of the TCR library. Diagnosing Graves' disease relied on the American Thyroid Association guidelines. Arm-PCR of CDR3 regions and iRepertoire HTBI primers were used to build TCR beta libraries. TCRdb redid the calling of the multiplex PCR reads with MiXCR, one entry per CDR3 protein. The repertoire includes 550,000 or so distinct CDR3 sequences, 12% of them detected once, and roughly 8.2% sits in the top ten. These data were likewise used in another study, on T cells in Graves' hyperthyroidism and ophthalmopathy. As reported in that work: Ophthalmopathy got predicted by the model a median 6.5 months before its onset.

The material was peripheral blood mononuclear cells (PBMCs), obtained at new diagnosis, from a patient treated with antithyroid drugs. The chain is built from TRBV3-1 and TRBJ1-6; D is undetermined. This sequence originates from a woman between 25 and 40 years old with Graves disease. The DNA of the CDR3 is TGTGCCAGCTCCCACGGGGTGAGGGATTCACCCCTCCACTTT. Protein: CASSHGVRDSPLHF.